This T cell receptor beta chain is from a study of blood T cells in healthy people across ages. Findings and limits, study-wide: A strong correlation was seen between TCR beta diversity and naive T cell percentage.

The V gene's germline CDR1 is MNHEY and CDR2 SMNVEV (reference sequence). V lost 2 bases and J lost 1, with 15 bases in between. This CDR3 contains 18 residues. Worth noting for this clonotype: What it binds is unknown.

Next came a second PCR, run for roughly 6 to 11 cycles, which used a sample-barcoded 5' primer along with a J-beta primer mix. TCRdb itself ran the 5' RACE reads through MiXCR, one entry per CDR3 protein. Among 750,000 or so distinct CDR3 sequences listed, 25% were seen once. Healthy Caucasian individuals from Russia aged 6 to 90 served as donors. A further study also used this sample, focusing on T cells of mothers and their children. That source notes: From each mother came over 9.5 million TCR beta CDR3 reads, and from each child came 2.5 million to 3.5 million.

What was sequenced was blood. This TCR derives from a boy younger than 18 in good health. This chain links TRBV27 with TRBJ1-6; D perhaps matches TRBD1 (5 bases). The CDR3 DNA sequence: TGTGCCAGCAGTTTAAGCGGGGGATATGGGTCCTATAATTCACCCCTCCACTTT. It translates to CASSLSGGYGSYNSPLHF.